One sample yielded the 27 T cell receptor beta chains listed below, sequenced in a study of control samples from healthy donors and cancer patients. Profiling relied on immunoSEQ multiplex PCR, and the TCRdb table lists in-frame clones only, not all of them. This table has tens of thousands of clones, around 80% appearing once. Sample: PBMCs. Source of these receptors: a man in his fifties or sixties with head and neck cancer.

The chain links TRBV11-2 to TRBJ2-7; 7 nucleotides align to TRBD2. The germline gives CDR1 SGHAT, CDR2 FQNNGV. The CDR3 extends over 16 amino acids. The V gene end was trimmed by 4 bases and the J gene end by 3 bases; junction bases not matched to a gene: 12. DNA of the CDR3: TGTGCCAGCAGCTCCGCCCGGCGGGAGAACTTCTACGAGCAGTACTTC. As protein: CASSSARRENFYEQYF. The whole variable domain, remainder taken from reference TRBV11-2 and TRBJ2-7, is EAGVAQSPRYKIIEKRQSVAFWCNPISGHATLYWYQQILGQGPKLLIQFQNNGVVDDSQLPKDRFSAERLKGVDSTLKIQPAKLEDSAVYLCASSSARRENFYEQYFGPGTRLTVT.

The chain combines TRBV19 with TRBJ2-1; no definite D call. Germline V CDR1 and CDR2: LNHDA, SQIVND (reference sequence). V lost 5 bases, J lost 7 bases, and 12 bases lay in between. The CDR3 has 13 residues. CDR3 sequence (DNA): TGTGCCAGTAGTCTCTCGTCTCCGAATGAGCAGTTCTTC. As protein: CASSLSSPNEQFF.

The CDR3 bases are TGTGCCAGCAGCGGAATAGCGGGAGGGCCAGCAGTCACGCAGTATTTT. Protein: CASSGIAGGPAVTQYF. The gene calls are TRBV5-8 and TRBJ2-3; 11 positions match TRBD2. V dropped 4 bases and J dropped 9; count of bases not matched to a gene: 13. CDR3 length: 16 residues. Germline values: CDR1 SGHTS, CDR2 YDEGEE.

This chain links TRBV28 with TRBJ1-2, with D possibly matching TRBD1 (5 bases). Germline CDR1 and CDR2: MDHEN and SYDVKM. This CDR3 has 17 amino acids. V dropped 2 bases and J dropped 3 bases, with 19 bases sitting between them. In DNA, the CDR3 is TGTGCCAGCAGTTTAGTCGGGACCTTGGGGGGTCACTATGGCTACACCTTC. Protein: CASSLVGTLGGHYGYTF.

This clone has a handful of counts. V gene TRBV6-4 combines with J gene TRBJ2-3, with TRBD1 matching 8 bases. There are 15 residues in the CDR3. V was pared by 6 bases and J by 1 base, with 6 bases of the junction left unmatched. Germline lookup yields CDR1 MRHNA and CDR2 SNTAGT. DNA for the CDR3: TGTGCCAGCAGCGTACAGGGGGGCGGCACAGATACGCAGTATTTT. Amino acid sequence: CASSVQGGGTDTQYF.

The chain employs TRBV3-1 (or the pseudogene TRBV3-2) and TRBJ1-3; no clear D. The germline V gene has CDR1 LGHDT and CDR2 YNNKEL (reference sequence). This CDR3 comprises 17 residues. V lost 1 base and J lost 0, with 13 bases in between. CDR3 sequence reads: CASSQGAYSYSGNTIYF. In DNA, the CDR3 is TGTGCCAGCAGCCAAGGGGCCTACAGCTACTCTGGAAACACCATATATTTT.

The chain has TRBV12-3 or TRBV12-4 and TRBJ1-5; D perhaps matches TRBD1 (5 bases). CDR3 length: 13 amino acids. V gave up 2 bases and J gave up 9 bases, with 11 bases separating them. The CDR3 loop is CASSLIGGGPQHF. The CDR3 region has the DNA TGTGCCAGCAGTTTAATCGGGGGAGGGCCCCAGCATTTT.

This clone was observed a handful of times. CDR3 loop: CASRGVNSNQPQHF. In DNA, the CDR3 is TGTGCCAGCCGGGGAGTTAATAGCAATCAGCCCCAGCATTTT. J is TRBJ1-5 and V is TRBV7-8; D gene unclear. The CDR3 is made up of 14 amino acids. Germline V gives CDR1 SGHVS, CDR2 FQNEAQ. V was pared by 8 bases and J by 0 bases, with 11 bases between.

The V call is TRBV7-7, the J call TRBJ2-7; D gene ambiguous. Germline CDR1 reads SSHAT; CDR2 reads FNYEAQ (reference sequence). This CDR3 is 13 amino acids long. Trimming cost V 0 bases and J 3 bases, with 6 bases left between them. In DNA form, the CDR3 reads TGTGCCAGCAGCTTAGCAAGGAACTACGAGCAGTACTTC. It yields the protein CASSLARNYEQYF.

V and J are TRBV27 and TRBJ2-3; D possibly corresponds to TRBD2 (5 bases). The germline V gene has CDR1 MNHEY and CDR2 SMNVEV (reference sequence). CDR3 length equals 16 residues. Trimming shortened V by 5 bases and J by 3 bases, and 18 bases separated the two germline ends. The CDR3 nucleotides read TGTGCCAGCAGTGGATTTAGGGAGTGGTCGACAGATACGCAGTATTTT. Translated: CASSGFREWSTDTQYF.

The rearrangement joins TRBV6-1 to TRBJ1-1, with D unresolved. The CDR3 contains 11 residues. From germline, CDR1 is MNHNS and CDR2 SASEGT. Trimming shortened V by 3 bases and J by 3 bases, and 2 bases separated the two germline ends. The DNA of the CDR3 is TGTGCCAGCAGTGAGTACACTGAAGCTTTCTTT. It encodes CASSEYTEAFF.

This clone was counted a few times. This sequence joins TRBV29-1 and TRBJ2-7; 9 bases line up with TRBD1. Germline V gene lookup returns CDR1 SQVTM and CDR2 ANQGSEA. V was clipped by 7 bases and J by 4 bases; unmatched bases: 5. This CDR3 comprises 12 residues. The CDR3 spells CSAGTGFYEQYF. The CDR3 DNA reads TGCAGCGCTGGGACAGGGTTTTACGAGCAGTACTTC.

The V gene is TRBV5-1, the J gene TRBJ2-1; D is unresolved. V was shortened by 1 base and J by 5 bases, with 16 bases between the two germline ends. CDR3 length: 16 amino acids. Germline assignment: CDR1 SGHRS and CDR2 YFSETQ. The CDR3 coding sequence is TGCGCCAGCAGCTTGTTTGGCGTCGGAAATAACAATGAGCAGTTCTTC. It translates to CASSLFGVGNNNEQFF. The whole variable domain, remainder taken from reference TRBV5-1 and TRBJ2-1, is KAGVTQTPRYLIKTRGQQVTLSCSPISGHRSVSWYQQTPGQGLQFLFEYFSETQRNKGNFPGRFSGRQFSNSRSEMNVSTLELGDSALYLCASSLFGVGNNNEQFFGPGTRLTVL.

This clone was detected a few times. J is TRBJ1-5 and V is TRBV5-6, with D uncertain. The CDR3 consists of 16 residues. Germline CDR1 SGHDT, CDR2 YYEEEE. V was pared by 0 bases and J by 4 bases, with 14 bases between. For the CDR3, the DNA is TGTGCCAGCAGCTTGGCCAAGGGCCCGGGAAATCAGCCCCAGCATTTT. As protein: CASSLAKGPGNQPQHF. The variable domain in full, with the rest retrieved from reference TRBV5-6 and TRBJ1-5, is DAGVTQSPTHLIKTRGQQVTLRCSPKSGHDTVSWYQQALGQGPQFIFQYYEEEERQRGNFPDRFSGHQFPNYSSELNVNALLLGDSALYLCASSLAKGPGNQPQHFGDGTRLSIL.

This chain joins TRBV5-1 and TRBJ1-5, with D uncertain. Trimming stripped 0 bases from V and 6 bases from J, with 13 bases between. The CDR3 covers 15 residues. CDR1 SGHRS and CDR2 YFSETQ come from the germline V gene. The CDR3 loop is CASSLDVGGAQPQHF. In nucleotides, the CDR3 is TGCGCCAGCAGCTTGGACGTCGGAGGAGCTCAGCCCCAGCATTTT.

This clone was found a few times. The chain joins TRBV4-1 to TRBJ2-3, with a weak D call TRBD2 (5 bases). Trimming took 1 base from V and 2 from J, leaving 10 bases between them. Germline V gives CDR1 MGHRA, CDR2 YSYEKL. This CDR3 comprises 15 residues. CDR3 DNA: TGCGCCAGCAGCCAAGGGGAGTCGATCACAGATACGCAGTATTTT. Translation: CASSQGESITDTQYF.

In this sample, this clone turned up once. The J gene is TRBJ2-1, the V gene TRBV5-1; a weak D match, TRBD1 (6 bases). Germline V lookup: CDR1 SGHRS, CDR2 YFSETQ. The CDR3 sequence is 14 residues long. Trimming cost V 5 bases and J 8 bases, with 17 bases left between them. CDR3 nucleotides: TGCGCCAGCAGGCCCGTCCAGGGGTCTGATGAGCAGTTCTTC. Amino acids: CASRPVQGSDEQFF.

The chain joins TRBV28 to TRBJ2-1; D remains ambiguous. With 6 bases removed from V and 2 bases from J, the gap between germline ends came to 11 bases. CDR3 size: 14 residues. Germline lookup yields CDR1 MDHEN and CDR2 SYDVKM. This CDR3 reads CASRPDPPYNEQFF. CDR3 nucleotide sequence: TGTGCCAGCAGACCGGACCCGCCCTACAATGAGCAGTTCTTC.

CDR3 amino acids: CASSLTANTEAFF. CDR3 nucleotide sequence: TGCGCCAGCAGCTTGACAGCGAACACTGAAGCTTTCTTT. The chain recombines TRBV5-1 with TRBJ1-1; no clear D. V lost 1 base to trimming and J lost 1 base, with 5 bases between them. CDR1 is SGHRS and CDR2 is YFSETQ in the germline V gene. This CDR3 comprises 13 residues.

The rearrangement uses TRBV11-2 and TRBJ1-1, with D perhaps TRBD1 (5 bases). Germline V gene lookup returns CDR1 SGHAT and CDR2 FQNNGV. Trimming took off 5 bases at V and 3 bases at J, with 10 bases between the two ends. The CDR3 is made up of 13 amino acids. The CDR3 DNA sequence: TGTGCCAGCAGCCTAGGGGTATACACTGAAGCTTTCTTT. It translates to CASSLGVYTEAFF.

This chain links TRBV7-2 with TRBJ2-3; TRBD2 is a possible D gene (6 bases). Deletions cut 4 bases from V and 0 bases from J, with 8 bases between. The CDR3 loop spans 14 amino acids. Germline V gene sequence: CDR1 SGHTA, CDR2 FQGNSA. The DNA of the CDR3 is TGTGCCAGCAGCTATAGCGGTAGCACAGATACGCAGTATTTT. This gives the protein CASSYSGSTDTQYF.

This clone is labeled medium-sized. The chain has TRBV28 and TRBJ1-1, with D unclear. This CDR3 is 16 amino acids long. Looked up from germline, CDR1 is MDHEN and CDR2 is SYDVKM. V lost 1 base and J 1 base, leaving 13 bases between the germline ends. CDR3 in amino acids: CASSLSTGTGNTEAFF. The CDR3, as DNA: TGTGCCAGCAGTTTATCAACGGGCACGGGGAACACTGAAGCTTTCTTT.

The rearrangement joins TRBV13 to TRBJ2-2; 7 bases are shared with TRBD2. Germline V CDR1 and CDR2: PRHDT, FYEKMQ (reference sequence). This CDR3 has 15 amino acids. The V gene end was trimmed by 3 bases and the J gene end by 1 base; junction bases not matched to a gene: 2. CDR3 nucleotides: TGTGCCAGCAGCTTTGGCGGGGGGAACACCGGGGAGCTGTTTTTT. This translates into CASSFGGGNTGELFF.

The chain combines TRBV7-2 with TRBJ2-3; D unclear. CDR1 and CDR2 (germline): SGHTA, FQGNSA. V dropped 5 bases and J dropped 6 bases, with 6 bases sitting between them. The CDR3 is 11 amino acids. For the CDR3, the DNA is TGTGCCAGCAGCCCTTACGATACGCAGTATTTT. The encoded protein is CASSPYDTQYF.

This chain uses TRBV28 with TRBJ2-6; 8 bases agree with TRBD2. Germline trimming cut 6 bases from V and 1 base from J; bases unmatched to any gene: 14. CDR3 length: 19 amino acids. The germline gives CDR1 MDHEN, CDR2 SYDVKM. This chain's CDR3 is CASRSPVNGRASGANVLTF. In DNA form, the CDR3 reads TGTGCCAGCAGGTCCCCTGTAAACGGGAGGGCGTCTGGGGCCAACGTCCTGACTTTC.

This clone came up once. The CDR3 nucleotides read TGTGCCAGCAGCTTGGGGGGACGCCGCTCCTACAATGAGCAGTTCTTC. Protein sequence: CASSLGGRRSYNEQFF. The chain couples TRBV7-8 to TRBJ2-1; D possibly corresponds to TRBD2 (6 bases). Germline loops: CDR1 SGHVS, CDR2 FQNEAQ. Trimming took off 3 bases at V and 0 bases at J, with 12 bases between the two ends. The CDR3 is 16 residues long.

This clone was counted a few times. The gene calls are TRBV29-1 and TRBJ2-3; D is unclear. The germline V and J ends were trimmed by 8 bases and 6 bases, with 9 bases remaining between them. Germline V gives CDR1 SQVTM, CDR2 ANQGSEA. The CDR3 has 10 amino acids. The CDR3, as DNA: TGCAGCTTCCGGCGGGATACGCAGTATTTT. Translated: CSFRRDTQYF.